These 12 T cell receptor beta chains originate from one sample sequenced in a study of cytotoxic CD8 clonotypes in ibrutinib-treated CLL. The table came from immunoSEQ multiplex PCR; TCRdb's copy has only in-frame clones and leaves some out. Of 270,000 or so clones listed, about 72% were seen once; the top ten hold about 5.8%. Sample: PBMCs, taken at disease progression, from a patient treated with ibrutinib. The receptor source for this set is a human donor with chronic lymphocytic leukemia.

J is TRBJ2-6 and V is TRBV18; D remains unclear. Germline V gene sequence: CDR1 KGHSH, CDR2 LQKENI. The CDR3 has 15 residues. The V and J ends lost 2 bases and 3 bases respectively, with 8 bases between them. CDR3 in amino acids: CASSPTVFGANVLTF. The CDR3 DNA sequence: TGTGCCAGCTCACCAACGGTATTTGGGGCCAACGTCCTGACTTTC.

This sequence joins TRBV6-5 and TRBJ2-2; no firm D call. Germline lookup yields CDR1 MNHEY and CDR2 SVGAGI. V lost 6 bases and J 6 bases, leaving 11 bases between the germline ends. CDR3 length equals 13 residues. CDR3 in DNA: TGTGCCAGCAGCCCACCCCAGCCCGGGGAGCTGTTTTTT. Its protein is CASSPPQPGELFF.

This clone came up a few times. J is TRBJ1-6 and V is TRBV2; TRBD1 agrees at 9 bases. The CDR3 spans 16 residues. From germline, CDR1 is SNHLY and CDR2 FYNNEI. V dropped 3 bases and J dropped 7; count of bases not matched to a gene: 7. In nucleotides, the CDR3 is TGTGCCAGCAGTGAGGGACAGGGAGTACGCAATTCACCCCTCCACTTT. Protein product: CASSEGQGVRNSPLHF. The whole variable domain, remainder taken from reference TRBV2 and TRBJ1-6, is EPEVTQTPSHQVTQMGQEVILRCVPISNHLYFYWYRQILGQKVEFLVSFYNNEISEKSEIFDDQFSVERPDGSNFTLKIRSTKLEDSAMYFCASSEGQGVRNSPLHFGNGTRLTVT.

This clone was counted between two and nine times. The rearrangement uses TRBV29-1 and TRBJ2-4, with a weak D call TRBD1 (5 bases). Deletions cut 0 bases from V and 15 bases from J, with 12 bases between. CDR3 size: 11 residues. Per germline, CDR1 SQVTM and CDR2 ANQGSEA. The CDR3 reads CSVEDRGLWYF. Here the CDR3 DNA reads TGCAGCGTTGAAGATAGGGGTTTGTGGTACTTC.

There are a few counts of this clone. The chain has TRBV4-1 and TRBJ2-3, with a tentative D call TRBD1 (5 bases). This CDR3 contains 15 residues. The V end lost 0 bases, the J end lost 4 bases, and 11 bases lay between the germline ends. The germline CDR1 and CDR2 sequences are MGHRA and YSYEKL. The CDR3 DNA is TGCGCCAGCAGCCAAGAGGGGCCCAGGGCAGATACGCAGTATTTT. Residues: CASSQEGPRADTQYF.

The chain carries TRBV10-1 and TRBJ2-3, with 7 bases aligning to TRBD2. V trimming: 3 bases; J trimming: 2 bases; junction bases outside the gene matches: 5. Germline V CDR1 and CDR2: WNHNN, SYGVQD (reference sequence). The CDR3 is 15 amino acids. The CDR3 spells CASSDAGEPTDTQYF. CDR3 in DNA: TGCGCCAGCAGTGACGCGGGGGAACCCACAGATACGCAGTATTTT.

The rearrangement links TRBV15 to TRBJ1-1, with D uncertain. Germline loops: CDR1 LNHNV, CDR2 YYDKDF (reference sequence). The CDR3 is 15 amino acids. The germline V and J ends were trimmed by 8 bases and 4 bases, with 20 bases remaining between them. CDR3 loop: CATATSGTRSTEAFF. CDR3 DNA sequence: TGTGCCACCGCAACTTCGGGCACGCGGAGCACTGAAGCTTTCTTT. The full variable domain, in which reference TRBV15 and TRBJ1-1 provide the parts outside the CDR3, is DAMVIQNPRYQVTQFGKPVTLSCSQTLNHNVMYWYQQKSSQAPKLLFHYYDKDFNNEADTPDNFQSRRPNTSFCFLDIRSPGLGDTAMYLCATATSGTRSTEAFFGQGTRLTVV.

This chain joins TRBV7-7 and TRBJ2-5, with D maybe TRBD2 (6 bases). Germline V gives CDR1 SSHAT, CDR2 FNYEAQ (reference sequence). This CDR3 region has 18 residues. Trimming stripped 0 bases from V and 0 bases from J, with 17 bases between. CDR3 amino acids: CASSLAWRGGKYQETQYF. The CDR3 DNA follows: TGTGCCAGCAGCTTAGCCTGGAGGGGCGGAAAGTACCAAGAGACCCAGTACTTC.

The chain carries TRBV29-1 and TRBJ2-2; D remains ambiguous. The V end lost 7 bases, the J end lost 0 bases, and 12 bases lay between the germline ends. Germline CDR1 and CDR2: SQVTM and ANQGSEA. The CDR3 is 14 amino acids. CDR3 region: CSAFGPANTGELFF. The CDR3 DNA reads as TGCAGCGCCTTCGGGCCCGCGAACACCGGGGAGCTGTTTTTT.

The chain joins TRBV2 to TRBJ1-1; no clear D gene. The CDR3 sequence is 12 residues long. Germline V lookup: CDR1 SNHLY, CDR2 FYNNEI. The V gene lost 5 bases and the J gene lost 8 bases, with 12 bases spanning the gap. CDR3 protein: CASSFGIQEAFF. The DNA for the CDR3 is TGTGCCAGCAGTTTTGGGATTCAGGAAGCTTTCTTT. Supplemented by reference TRBV2 and TRBJ1-1, the full variable domain reads EPEVTQTPSHQVTQMGQEVILRCVPISNHLYFYWYRQILGQKVEFLVSFYNNEISEKSEIFDDQFSVERPDGSNFTLKIRSTKLEDSAMYFCASSFGIQEAFFGQGTRLTVV.

This clone was detected a few times. J is TRBJ1-2 and V is TRBV7-9; D is perhaps TRBD1 (6 bases). The V end lost 4 bases, the J end lost 6 bases, and 12 bases lay between the germline ends. The germline V gene encodes CDR1 SEHNR and CDR2 FQNEAQ (reference sequence). The CDR3 is 13 residues long. DNA of the CDR3: TGTGCCAGCAGCTCCAGGGGAGGAGATGGCTACACCTTC. Its translation: CASSSRGGDGYTF.

This clone has just one count. The V and J genes are TRBV11-2 and TRBJ2-3, with 9 bases fitting TRBD1. V shed 3 bases, J shed 7 bases, and the junction held 2 bases outside the gene matches. This CDR3 is built from 13 residues. Germline CDR1 is SGHAT and CDR2 is FQNNGV. CDR3: CASSLDRGYTQYF. The CDR3 coding sequence is TGTGCCAGCAGCTTGGACAGGGGATATACGCAGTATTTT.